The source of this TCR beta chain is a study of T cells in localized non-small cell lung cancer. CDR1 is LGHNA and CDR2 is YSLEER in the germline V gene. J lost 3 bases, V lost 7 bases, and 6 bases had no gene match. The CDR3 has 15 amino acids. Some clones are missing from TCRdb's copy, which holds only in-frame ones; the method was immunoSEQ multiplex PCR. The sample has 75,000 to 85,000 clones, approximately 80% seen once. The TCR was taken from a female donor over 55 with stage I lung adenocarcinoma. The V and J genes are TRBV4-3 and TRBJ2-1; the match to TRBD2 covers 10 bases. The source was peripheral blood, collected before any cancer treatment. CDR3 amino acids: CASTPRTSGYNEQFF. In DNA, the CDR3 is TGCGCCAGCACCCCCCGGACTAGCGGCTACAATGAGCAGTTCTTC.